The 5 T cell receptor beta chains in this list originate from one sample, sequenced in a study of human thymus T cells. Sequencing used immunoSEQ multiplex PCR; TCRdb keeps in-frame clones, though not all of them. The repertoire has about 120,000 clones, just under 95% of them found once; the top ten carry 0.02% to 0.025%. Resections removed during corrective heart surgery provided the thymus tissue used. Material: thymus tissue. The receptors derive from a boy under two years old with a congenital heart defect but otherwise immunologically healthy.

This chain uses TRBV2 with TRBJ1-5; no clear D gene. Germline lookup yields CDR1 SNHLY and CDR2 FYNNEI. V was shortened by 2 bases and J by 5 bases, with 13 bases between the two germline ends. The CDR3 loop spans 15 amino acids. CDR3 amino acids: CASSERQSGYQPQHF. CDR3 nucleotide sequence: TGTGCCAGCAGTGAAAGGCAGTCGGGTTATCAGCCCCAGCATTTT.

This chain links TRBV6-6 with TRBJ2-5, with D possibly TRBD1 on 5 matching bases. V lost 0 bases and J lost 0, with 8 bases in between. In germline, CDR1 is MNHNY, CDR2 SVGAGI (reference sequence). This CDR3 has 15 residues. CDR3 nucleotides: TGTGCCAGCAGTTACTCGAGCAGGGACCAAGAGACCCAGTACTTC. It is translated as CASSYSSRDQETQYF.

In DNA form, the CDR3 reads TGTGCCAGCAGCTTGGCCGGGACAGGGGGCGCCTACTACTACGAGCAGTACTTC. This translates into CASSLAGTGGAYYYEQYF. This rearrangement joins TRBV5-5 to TRBJ2-7; 12 bases fit TRBD1. Looked up from germline, CDR1 is SGHKS and CDR2 is YYEKEE (reference sequence). J gave up 3 bases and V 0 bases, and 10 bases lay outside the gene matches. The CDR3 consists of 18 residues. The whole variable domain, filled in from reference TRBV5-5 and TRBJ2-7, reads DAGVTQSPTHLIKTRGQQVTLRCSPISGHKSVSWYQQVLGQGPQFIFQYYEKEERGRGNFPDRFSARQFPNYSSELNVNALLLGDSALYLCASSLAGTGGAYYYEQYFGPGTRLTVT.

CDR3 amino acids: CASSKGEASDTQYF. CDR3 sequence (DNA): TGTGCCAGCAGCAAAGGGGAAGCCTCAGATACGCAGTATTTT. This chain uses TRBV7-9 with TRBJ2-3, with D possibly TRBD1 on 5 matching bases. Germline-derived CDR1 and CDR2 are SEHNR and FQNEAQ (reference sequence). This CDR3 has 14 residues. The ends were cut back, 5 bases at V and 4 bases at J, with 13 bases in the middle.

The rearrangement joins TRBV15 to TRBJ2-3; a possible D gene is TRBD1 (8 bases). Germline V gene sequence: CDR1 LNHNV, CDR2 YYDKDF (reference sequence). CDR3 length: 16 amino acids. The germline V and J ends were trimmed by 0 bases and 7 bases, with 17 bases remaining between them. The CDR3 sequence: CATSRDKAGQDYTQYF. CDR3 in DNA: TGTGCCACCAGCAGAGATAAAGCGGGACAGGACTATACGCAGTATTTT.